This T cell receptor beta chain was obtained from a study of blood T cells in healthy people across ages. Healthy Caucasians from Russia aged about 6 to 95 served as donors. The ends were cut back, 3 bases at V and 2 bases at J, with 16 bases in the middle. The CDR3 is made up of 16 amino acids. Sample-barcoded 5' priming and a J-beta primer mix drove a second PCR of 7 to 11 cycles. TCRdb reprocessed the 5' RACE reads via MiXCR and lists one record per CDR3 protein. The data contain more than 650,000 distinct CDR3 sequences, roughly 25% of them singletons. This clonotype was detected a few times. The same sample was also used in a study of T cells of mothers and their children. That source notes: The data showed no persistent microchimeric T cell clones.

This rearrangement joins TRBV12-3 or TRBV12-4 to TRBJ1-1; D uncertain. The clonotype was recovered from a boy between 10 and 17 years old in good health. The material sequenced was blood. For the CDR3, the DNA is TGTGCCAGCAGTTTGGGTGTGTGGGCCCCAAACACTGAAGCTTTCTTT. Translated: CASSLGVWAPNTEAFF.